The T cell receptor (beta chain) under discussion was sequenced for a study of blood T cell repertoires in COVID-19. The germline V and J ends were trimmed by 1 base and 4 bases, with 11 bases remaining between them. Germline loops: CDR1 MNHEY, CDR2 SVGAGI. The length of the CDR3 is 15 residues. Recruited during active infection, patients (from Seattle) were subsequently followed longitudinally. This clone was detected once. In the study's own analysis: For nucleated cells, counts were estimated from reference gene primer amplification. The assay was immunoSEQ multiplex PCR, and TCRdb's table has in-frame clones only and misses some. The V and J calls and clone size were taken over from that table, and D and trimming were inferred from the DNA. The sample lists 250,000 or so clones; about nine tenths were seen once.

V gene TRBV6-5 combines with J gene TRBJ1-5; weak D call: TRBD1 (5 bases). Material: peripheral blood. The clonotype comes from a woman in her twenties or thirties with COVID-19, enrolled during active disease. The CDR3 region is CASSYLRGFNQPQHF. The CDR3 DNA is TGTGCCAGCAGTTACTTAAGGGGATTTAATCAGCCCCAGCATTTT.